This TCR beta chain emerged from a study of shared clonotypes between healthy human individuals (dated by TCRdb to 2018 to 2021). With respect to the entire study: A couple of women and a few men aged 18 to 49 years were included in the cohort. To estimate repertoire size and how much clonotypes are shared between individuals, the study performed deep sequencing of blood TCR repertoires from a handful of healthy adults. To increase sequencing depth and limit assay-specific biases, TCR repertoire library preparation and sequencing were carried out by different laboratories using diverse techniques. Between about 0.94 and 10 billion PBMCs per donor were obtained by leukapheresis.

TCR CDR3 regions were amplified from genomic DNA by multiplex PCR using the deep immunoSEQ assay. Genomic DNA extracted from each cell subset was distributed evenly over all wells of several immunoSEQ 96-well plates, and each plate served as one replicate. For unsorted PBMC, each replicate PCR was loaded with about 280 ng genomic DNA, equivalent to about 30,000 T cell genomes. Unsorted PBMC genomic DNA was sequenced across ten immunoSEQ deep assay plates. Purified libraries were quantified with a Qubit 3.0 fluorometer, sized on a Bioanalyzer 2100, and re-quantified with the KAPA Library Quantification kit. A separate single-read 150-cycle Illumina NextSeq 550 flow cell was used to sequence each immunoSEQ 96-well plate. On the study's bioinformatics: The immunoSEQ output contained only junctional sequences without quality scores, so filtering could not match that applied to full-length reads. To assign V/J genes and CDR3, sequences were annotated against IMGT germline references using PyIR, a Python wrapper for IgBLAST v1.9. Reads were filtered out if the reads had weak V/J assignments (E-value above 1e-6), no CDR3, stop codons, out-of-frame junctions, or ambiguous translated residues. V3J clonotypes were defined as sequences sharing the same inferred V gene, J gene, and CDR3 amino acid sequence. The percentage overlap between two repertoires was calculated by dividing the number of shared unique clonotypes by the size of the smaller repertoire. Repertoire richness was assessed with RTK rarefaction, the Chao1 estimator, and Recon v2.1 estimates of unobserved clonotypes. The table comes from immuneACCESS by way of TCRdb, which keeps in-frame sequences with V and J called. Part of the clones is missing from these tables; in studies checked, under half for an unresolved V gene and the rest for unknown reasons. The DNA gave D and trimming, while V, J and clone size come from that table. The sample includes hundreds of thousands of clones, with about 80% observed a single time. Of the sample, around 12% falls within the top ten clones.

The donors were healthy, HIV-negative adults with no recently reported acute infections or vaccinations. Every donor was a Caucasian adult residing in Nashville, Tennessee, USA. For unsorted samples, 70 million to 95 million PBMCs were counted, and genomic DNA was extracted using the QIAamp DNA Blood Mini kit. Blood was obtained by leukapheresis, after which PBMCs were separated by Ficoll-Histopaque density gradient centrifugation and cryopreserved in liquid nitrogen vapor phase. About this clone: Its antigen specificity is not known. No clone much larger than this one lies a single base away; base qualities are absent.

Based on the germline V gene (reference sequence), the CDR1 and CDR2 sequences are GTSNPN and SVGIG. The cysteine opens and the phenylalanine closes a CDR3 of 17 amino acids. Kept here is only the CDR3 DNA, which spans 51 bases and is read in frame from base 1. V is pruned by 0 bases and J by 4 bases, leaving 14 bases of the junction without a gene match. Overall study results and their limits: The small number of donors limited the genetic and exposure-history diversity represented. Sampling was limited to blood, and TCR repertoires in tissue likely differ from TCR repertoires in blood. Based on pairwise subsampling, the degree of clonotype sharing among donors was expected to be affected by sequencing depth.

This clonotype originated in a woman aged 40 to 55 in good health. Some clones in this sample may be carry-over from other donors' samples. The sample consisted of PBMCs. The chain couples TRBV30 to TRBJ2-7; the central 8 bases match TRBD2. The base sequence is TGTGCCTGGAGTGTGAGGTATTTGGACGGGAGGGGTTACGAGCAGTACTTC. Its protein reads: CAWSVRYLDGRGYEQYF.